This TCR beta chain emerged from a study of identical twins. V lost 6 bases to trimming and J lost 0 bases; unmatched junction nucleotides: 6. This CDR3 region has 15 residues. Germline CDR1 is SQVTM and CDR2 is ANQGSEA. Study-level findings and limits: Within monozygotic twins, out-of-frame TCR alpha sharing was underestimated by the models.

A single record per CDR3 protein comes from TCRdb applying MiXCR to the 5' RACE reads. The sample includes under 350,000 distinct CDR3 sequences, 8% to 9.5% of them seen just once. This clonotype was seen repeatedly, ten times or more. Its target is not known. The sample was also reused in another study, on yellow fever vaccine responses in identical twins.

Input material: CD8+ T cells sorted from blood. This TCR was recovered from a woman younger than 30 in good health. The V call is TRBV29-1, the J call TRBJ2-1, with 9 bases lining up with TRBD2. CDR3 sequence: CSVRLAASSYNEQFF. The CDR3 region has the DNA TGCAGCGTACGACTAGCGGCAAGCTCCTACAATGAGCAGTTCTTC.